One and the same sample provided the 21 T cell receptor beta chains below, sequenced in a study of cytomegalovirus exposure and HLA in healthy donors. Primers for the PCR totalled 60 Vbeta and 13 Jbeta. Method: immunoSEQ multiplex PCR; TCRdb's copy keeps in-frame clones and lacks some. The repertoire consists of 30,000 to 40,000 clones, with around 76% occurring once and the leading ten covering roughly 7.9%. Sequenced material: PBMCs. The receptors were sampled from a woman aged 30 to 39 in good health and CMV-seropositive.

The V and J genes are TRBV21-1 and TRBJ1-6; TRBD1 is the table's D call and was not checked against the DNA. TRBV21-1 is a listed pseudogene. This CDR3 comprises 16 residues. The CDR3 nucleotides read TGTGCCAGCAGCAATTTCGGTTCAGGGGACCTCGAACCCCTCCACTTT. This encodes CASSNFGSGDLEPLHF.

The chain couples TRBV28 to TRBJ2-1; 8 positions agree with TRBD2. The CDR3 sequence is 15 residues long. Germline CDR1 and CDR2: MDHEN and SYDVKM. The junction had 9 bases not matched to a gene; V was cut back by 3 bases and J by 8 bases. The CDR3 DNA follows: TGTGCCAGCAGTTTTGTGGGACTAGTATCCCATGAGCAGTTCTTC. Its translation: CASSFVGLVSHEQFF.

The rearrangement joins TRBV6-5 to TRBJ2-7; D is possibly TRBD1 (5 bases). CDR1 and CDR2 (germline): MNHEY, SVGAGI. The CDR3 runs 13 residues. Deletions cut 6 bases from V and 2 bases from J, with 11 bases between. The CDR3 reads CASSPGYAYEQYF. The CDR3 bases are TGTGCCAGCAGCCCAGGGTATGCCTACGAGCAGTACTTC.

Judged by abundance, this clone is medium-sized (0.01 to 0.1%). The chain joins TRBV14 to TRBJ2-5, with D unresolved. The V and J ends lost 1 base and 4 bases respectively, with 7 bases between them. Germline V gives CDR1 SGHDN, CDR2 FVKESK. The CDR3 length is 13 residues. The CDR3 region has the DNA TGTGCCAGCAGCCAAGGTCTCTCAGAGACCCAGTACTTC. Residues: CASSQGLSETQYF.

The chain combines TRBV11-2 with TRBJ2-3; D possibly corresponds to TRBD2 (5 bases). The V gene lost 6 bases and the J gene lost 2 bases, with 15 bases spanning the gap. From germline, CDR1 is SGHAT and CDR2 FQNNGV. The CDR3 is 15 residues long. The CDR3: CASSLPRGLTDTQYF. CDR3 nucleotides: TGTGCCAGCAGTCTACCCCGCGGGCTCACAGATACGCAGTATTTT.

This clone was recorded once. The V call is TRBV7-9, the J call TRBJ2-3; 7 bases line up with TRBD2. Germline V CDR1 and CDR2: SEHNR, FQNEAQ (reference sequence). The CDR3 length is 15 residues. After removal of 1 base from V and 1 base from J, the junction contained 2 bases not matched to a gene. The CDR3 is CASSLVGLRTDTQYF. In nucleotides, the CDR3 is TGTGCCAGCAGCTTAGTGGGACTACGCACAGATACGCAGTATTTT.

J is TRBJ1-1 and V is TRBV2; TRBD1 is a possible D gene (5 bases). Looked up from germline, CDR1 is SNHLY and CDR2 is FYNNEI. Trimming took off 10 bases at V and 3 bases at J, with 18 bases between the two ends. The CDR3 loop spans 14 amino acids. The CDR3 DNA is TGTGCCACCTCCGGGAGGCGGGGGGACACTGAAGCTTTCTTT. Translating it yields CATSGRRGDTEAFF. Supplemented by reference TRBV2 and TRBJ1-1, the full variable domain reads EPEVTQTPSHQVTQMGQEVILRCVPISNHLYFYWYRQILGQKVEFLVSFYNNEISEKSEIFDDQFSVERPDGSNFTLKIRSTKLEDSAMYFCATSGRRGDTEAFFGQGTRLTVV.

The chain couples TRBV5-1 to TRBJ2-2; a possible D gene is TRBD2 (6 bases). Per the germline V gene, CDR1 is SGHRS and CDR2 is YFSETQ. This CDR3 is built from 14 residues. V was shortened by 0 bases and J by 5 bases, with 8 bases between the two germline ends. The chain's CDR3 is CASSLAGGTGELFF. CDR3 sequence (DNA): TGCGCCAGCAGCTTGGCCGGGGGAACCGGGGAGCTGTTTTTT.

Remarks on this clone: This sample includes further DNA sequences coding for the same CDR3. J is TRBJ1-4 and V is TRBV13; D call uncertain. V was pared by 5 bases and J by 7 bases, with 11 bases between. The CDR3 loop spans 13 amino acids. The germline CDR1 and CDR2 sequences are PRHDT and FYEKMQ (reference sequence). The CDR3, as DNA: TGTGCCAGCAGCCCGGTTTCGAGTGAAAAACTGTTTTTT. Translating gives CASSPVSSEKLFF.

The CDR3: CASRQGYGTDTQYF. CDR3 sequence (DNA): TGTGCCAGCAGACAGGGTTATGGCACAGATACGCAGTATTTT. The chain has TRBV5-6 and TRBJ2-3; a weak D match, TRBD1 (6 bases). The CDR3 is 14 residues long. From germline, CDR1 is SGHDT and CDR2 YYEEEE. With 5 bases removed from V and 1 base from J, the gap between germline ends came to 11 bases.

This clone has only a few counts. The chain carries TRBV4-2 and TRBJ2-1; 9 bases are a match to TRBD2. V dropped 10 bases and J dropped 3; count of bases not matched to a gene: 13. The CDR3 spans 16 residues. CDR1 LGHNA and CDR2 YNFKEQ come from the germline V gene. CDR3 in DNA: TGTGCCATCGCCGTCCCCGCGGGAGGGGACTACAATGAGCAGTTCTTC. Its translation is CAIAVPAGGDYNEQFF.

CDR3 sequence reads: CASSLAPRDRIYGYTF. In nucleotides, the CDR3 is TGTGCCAGCAGCTTAGCGCCCCGGGACAGAATCTATGGCTACACCTTC. V and J are TRBV7-2 and TRBJ1-2, with TRBD1 matching 7 bases. Germline trimming cut 0 bases from V and 4 bases from J; bases unmatched to any gene: 8. The CDR3 covers 16 residues. From germline, CDR1 is SGHTA and CDR2 FQGNSA.

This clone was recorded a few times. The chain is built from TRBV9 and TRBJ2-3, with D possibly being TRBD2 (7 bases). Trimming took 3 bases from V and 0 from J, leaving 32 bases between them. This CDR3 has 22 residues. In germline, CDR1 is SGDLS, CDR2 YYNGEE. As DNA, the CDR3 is TGTGCCAGCAGCGAAAGGGGGGGGATGGCGTCGAAGGGTGGCACTAGCACAGATACGCAGTATTTT. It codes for CASSERGGMASKGGTSTDTQYF.

CDR3 in amino acids: CASKNAPRDIQYF. For the CDR3, the DNA is TGTGCCAGTAAGAACGCCCCGAGGGACATTCAGTACTTC. The chain recombines TRBV19 with TRBJ2-4; perhaps TRBD2 as D (5 bases). The CDR3 is 13 amino acids. Germline assignment: CDR1 LNHDA and CDR2 SQIVND (reference sequence). V was shortened by 7 bases and J by 8 bases, with 15 bases between the two germline ends.

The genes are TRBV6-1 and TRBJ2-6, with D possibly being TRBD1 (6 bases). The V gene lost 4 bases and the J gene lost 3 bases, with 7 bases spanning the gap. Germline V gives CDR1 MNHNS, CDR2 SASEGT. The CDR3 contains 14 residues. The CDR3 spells CASSGQVGANVLTF. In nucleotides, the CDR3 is TGTGCCAGCAGTGGACAGGTTGGGGCCAACGTCCTGACTTTC.

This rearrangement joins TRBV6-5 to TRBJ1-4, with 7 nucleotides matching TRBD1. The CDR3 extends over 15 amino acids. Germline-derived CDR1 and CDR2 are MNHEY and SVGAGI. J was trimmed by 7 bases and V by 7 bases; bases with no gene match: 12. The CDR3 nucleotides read TGTGCCAGCACCCATGAAGGGGGCGGAAGTGAAAAACTGTTTTTT. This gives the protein CASTHEGGGSEKLFF.

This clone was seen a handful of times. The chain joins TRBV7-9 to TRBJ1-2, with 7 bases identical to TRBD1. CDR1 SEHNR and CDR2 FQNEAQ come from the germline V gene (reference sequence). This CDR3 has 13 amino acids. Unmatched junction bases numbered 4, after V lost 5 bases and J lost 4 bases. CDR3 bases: TGTGCCAGCAGCCCGGGACAGCTCTATGGCTACACCTTC. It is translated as CASSPGQLYGYTF.

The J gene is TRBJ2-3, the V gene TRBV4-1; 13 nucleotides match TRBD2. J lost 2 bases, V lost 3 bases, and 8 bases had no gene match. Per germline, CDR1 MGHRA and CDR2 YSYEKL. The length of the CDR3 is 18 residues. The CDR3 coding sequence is TGCGCCAGCAGCCATACGACTAGCGGGGGGACGCCCACAGATACGCAGTATTTT. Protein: CASSHTTSGGTPTDTQYF.

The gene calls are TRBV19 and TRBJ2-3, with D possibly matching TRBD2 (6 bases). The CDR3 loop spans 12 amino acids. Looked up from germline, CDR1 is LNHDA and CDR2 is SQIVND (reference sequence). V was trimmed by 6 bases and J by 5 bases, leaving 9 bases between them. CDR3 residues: CASRISGDTQYF. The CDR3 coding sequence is TGTGCCAGTAGAATTAGCGGAGATACGCAGTATTTT.

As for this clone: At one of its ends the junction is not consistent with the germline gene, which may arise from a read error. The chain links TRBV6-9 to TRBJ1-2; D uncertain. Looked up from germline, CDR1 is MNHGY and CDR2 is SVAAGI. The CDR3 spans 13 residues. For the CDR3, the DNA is TGTACCAGCAGTCGCTACAGTAACTATGGCTACACCTTC. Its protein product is CTSSRYSNYGYTF.

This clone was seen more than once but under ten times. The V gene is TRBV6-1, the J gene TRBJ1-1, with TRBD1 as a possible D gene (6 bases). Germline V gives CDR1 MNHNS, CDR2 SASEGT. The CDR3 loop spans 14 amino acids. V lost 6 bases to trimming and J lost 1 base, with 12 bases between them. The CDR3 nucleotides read TGTGCCAGCAGAACAGGGAGGGGGAACACTGAAGCTTTCTTT. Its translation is CASRTGRGNTEAFF.